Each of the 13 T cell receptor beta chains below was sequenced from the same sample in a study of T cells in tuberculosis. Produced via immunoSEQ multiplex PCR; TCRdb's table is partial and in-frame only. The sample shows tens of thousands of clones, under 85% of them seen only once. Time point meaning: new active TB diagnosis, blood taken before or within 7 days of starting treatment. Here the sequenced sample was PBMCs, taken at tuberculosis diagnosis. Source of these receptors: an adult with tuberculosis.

In DNA form, the CDR3 reads TGTGCCAGCAGCGTCAATGGCGAGACCCAGTACTTC. Translating gives CASSVNGETQYF. V gene TRBV7-2 combines with J gene TRBJ2-5; D not resolved. This CDR3 is built from 12 residues. Looked up from germline, CDR1 is SGHTA and CDR2 is FQGNSA. V was shortened by 5 bases and J by 5 bases, with 9 bases between the two germline ends.

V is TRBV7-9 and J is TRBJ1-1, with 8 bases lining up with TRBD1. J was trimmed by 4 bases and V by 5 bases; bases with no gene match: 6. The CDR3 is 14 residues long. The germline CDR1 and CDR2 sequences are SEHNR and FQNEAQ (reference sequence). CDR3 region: CASSRQGTSTEAFF. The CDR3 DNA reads TGTGCCAGCAGCCGACAGGGGACGAGCACTGAAGCTTTCTTT.

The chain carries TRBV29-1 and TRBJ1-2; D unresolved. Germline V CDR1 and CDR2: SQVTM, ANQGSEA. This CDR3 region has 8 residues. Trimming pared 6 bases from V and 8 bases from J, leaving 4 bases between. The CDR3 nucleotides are TGCAGCGTAAGCGGCTACACCTTC. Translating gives CSVSGYTF.

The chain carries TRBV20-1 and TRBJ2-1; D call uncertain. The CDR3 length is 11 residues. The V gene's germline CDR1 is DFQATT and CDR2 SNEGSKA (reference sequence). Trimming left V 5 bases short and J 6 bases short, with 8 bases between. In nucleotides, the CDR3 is TGCAGTGCTTCGAAGAGCAATGAGCAGTTCTTC. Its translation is CSASKSNEQFF.

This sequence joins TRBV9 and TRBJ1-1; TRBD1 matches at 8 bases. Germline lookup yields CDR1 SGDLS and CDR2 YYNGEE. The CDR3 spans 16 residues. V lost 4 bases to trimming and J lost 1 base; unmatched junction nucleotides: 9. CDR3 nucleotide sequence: TGTGCCAGCAGCTCGAGAGGTGACAGGGGGAACACTGAAGCTTTCTTT. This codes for CASSSRGDRGNTEAFF.

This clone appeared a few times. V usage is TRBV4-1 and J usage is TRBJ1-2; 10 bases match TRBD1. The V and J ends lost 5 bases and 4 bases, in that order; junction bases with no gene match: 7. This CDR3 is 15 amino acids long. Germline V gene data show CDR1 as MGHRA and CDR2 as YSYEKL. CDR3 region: CASSDRTGGSYGYTF. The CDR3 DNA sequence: TGCGCCAGCAGCGACCGGACAGGGGGTTCCTATGGCTACACCTTC.

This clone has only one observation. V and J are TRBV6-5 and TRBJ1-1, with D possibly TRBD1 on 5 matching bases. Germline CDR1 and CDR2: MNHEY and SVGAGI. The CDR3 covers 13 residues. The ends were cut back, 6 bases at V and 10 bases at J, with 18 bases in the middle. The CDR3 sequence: CASRTTVSLIAFF. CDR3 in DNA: TGTGCCAGCAGAACGACAGTATCCTTAATAGCTTTCTTT.

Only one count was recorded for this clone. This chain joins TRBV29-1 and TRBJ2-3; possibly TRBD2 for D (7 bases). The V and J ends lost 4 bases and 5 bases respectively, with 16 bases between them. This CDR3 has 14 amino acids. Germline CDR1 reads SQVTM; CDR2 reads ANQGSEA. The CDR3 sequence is CSVAREGGGDTQYF. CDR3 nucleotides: TGCAGCGTTGCTCGGGAAGGGGGGGGAGATACGCAGTATTTT.

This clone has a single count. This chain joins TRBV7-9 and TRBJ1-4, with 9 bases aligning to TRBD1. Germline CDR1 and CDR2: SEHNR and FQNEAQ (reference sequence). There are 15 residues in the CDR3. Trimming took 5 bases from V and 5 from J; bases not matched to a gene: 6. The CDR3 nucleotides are TGTGCCAGCAGCCGTGCTGACAGGGGGAATGAAAAACTGTTTTTT. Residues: CASSRADRGNEKLFF.

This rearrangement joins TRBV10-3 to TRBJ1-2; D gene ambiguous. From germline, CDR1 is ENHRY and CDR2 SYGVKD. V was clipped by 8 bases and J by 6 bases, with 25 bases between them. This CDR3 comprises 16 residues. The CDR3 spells CAIPQLGSASGNGYTF. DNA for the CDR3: TGTGCCATCCCTCAGCTTGGGTCGGCAAGCGGGAATGGCTACACCTTC.

CDR3 nucleotide sequence: TGTGCCAGCAGCCGCAGGGGGAGCACTGAAGCTTTCTTT. This encodes CASSRRGSTEAFF. V is TRBV5-6 and J is TRBJ1-1; 7 bases are shared with TRBD1. V lost 4 bases, J lost 4 bases, and 4 bases stayed unmatched. CDR1 and CDR2 (germline): SGHDT, YYEEEE. The CDR3 is 13 residues long.

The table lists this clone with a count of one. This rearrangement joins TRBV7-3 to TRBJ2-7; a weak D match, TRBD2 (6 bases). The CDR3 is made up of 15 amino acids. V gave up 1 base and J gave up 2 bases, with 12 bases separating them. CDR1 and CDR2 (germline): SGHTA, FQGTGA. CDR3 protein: CASSLNPGGAYEQYF. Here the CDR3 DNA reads TGTGCCAGCAGCTTAAATCCAGGAGGGGCCTACGAGCAGTACTTC.

CDR3 sequence reads: CASSFGGGPRETQYF. As DNA, the CDR3 is TGCGCCAGCAGCTTTGGCGGGGGCCCCAGGGAGACCCAGTACTTC. The genes are TRBV5-1 and TRBJ2-5, with D possibly being TRBD2 (7 bases). Between the trimmed V and J ends, which lost 2 bases and 5 bases, there was a span of 16 bases. Germline V lookup: CDR1 SGHRS, CDR2 YFSETQ. The CDR3 sequence is 15 residues long.